The entry below describes one T cell receptor (beta chain). The ends were cut back, 4 bases at V and 7 bases at J, with 5 bases in the middle. Per the germline V gene, CDR1 is SEHNR and CDR2 is FQNEAQ (reference sequence). The CDR3 runs 11 residues. This sample was taken from a study of CD8+CD57+ T cells in acquired aplastic anemia. TCR beta VDJ and CDR3 profiles were obtained from a genomic DNA template. TCRdb reprocessed the reads via MiXCR and lists one record per CDR3 protein. This sample has about 210,000 distinct CDR3 sequences, with 61% found just once. This receptor was obtained from a human donor in good health. The sequenced material came from sorted CD4+, CD8+, or CD8+CD57+ T cells (not recorded which) from PBMCs. This chain connects TRBV7-9 to TRBJ2-1; unclear D gene. In DNA form, the CDR3 reads TGTGCCAGCAGCTCCAGGAATGAGCAGTTCTTC. Its translation: CASSSRNEQFF.